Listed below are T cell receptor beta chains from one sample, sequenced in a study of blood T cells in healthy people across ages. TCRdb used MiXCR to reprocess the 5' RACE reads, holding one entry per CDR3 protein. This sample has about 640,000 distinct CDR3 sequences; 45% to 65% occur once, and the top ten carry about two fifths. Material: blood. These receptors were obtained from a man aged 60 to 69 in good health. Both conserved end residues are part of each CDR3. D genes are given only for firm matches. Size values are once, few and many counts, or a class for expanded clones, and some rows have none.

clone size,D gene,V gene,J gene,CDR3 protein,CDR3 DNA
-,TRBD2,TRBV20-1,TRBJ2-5,CSATRASGGAGQETQYF,TGCAGTGCGACCCGGGCTAGCGGGGGGGCTGGGCAAGAGACCCAGTACTTC
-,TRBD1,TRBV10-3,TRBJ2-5,CAISESDRGRRETQYF,TGTGCCATCAGTGAGTCGGACAGGGGGCGCCGGGAGACCCAGTACTTC
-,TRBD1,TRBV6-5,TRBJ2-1,CASSYSDRGNEQFF,TGTGCCAGCAGTTACTCCGACAGGGGCAATGAGCAGTTCTTC
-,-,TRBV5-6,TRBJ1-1,CASSLLGGLRAEAFF,TGTGCCAGCAGCCTCTTGGGGGGTCTACGTGCTGAAGCTTTCTTT
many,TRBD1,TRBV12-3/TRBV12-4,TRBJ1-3,CASSPRTGGNTIYF,TGTGCCAGCAGTCCACGGACAGGGGGAAACACCATATATTTT
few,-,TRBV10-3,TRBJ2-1,CAISGTRQRSSYNEQFF,TGTGCCATCAGTGGCACCCGACAGAGAAGCTCCTACAATGAGCAGTTCTTC
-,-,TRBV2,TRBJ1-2,CASSGPRPITGGYTF,TGTGCCAGCAGTGGCCCCCGACCTATTACGGGAGGCTACACCTTC
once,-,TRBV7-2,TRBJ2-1,CASSFYIEETQFF,TGTGCCAGCAGCTTTTACATTGAAGAGACCCAGTTCTTC
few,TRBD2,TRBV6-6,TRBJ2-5,CASSYSGGASETQYF,TGTGCCAGCAGTTACAGCGGGGGGGCCTCGGAGACCCAGTACTTC
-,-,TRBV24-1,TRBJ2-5,CATPTPTATKETQYF,TGTGCCACTCCCACCCCGACAGCAACTAAAGAGACCCAGTACTTC
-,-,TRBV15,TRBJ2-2,CATSRDWGVIGDTGELFF,TGTGCCACCAGCAGAGATTGGGGGGTTATTGGAGACACCGGGGAGCTGTTTTTT
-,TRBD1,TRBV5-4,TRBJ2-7,CASRRGLRDRVYEQYF,TGTGCCAGCAGACGCGGACTCCGGGACAGGGTCTACGAGCAGTACTTC
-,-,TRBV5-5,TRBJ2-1,CASSSFRGASYNEQFF,TGTGCCAGCAGCTCGTTCCGGGGGGCCTCCTACAATGAGCAGTTCTTC
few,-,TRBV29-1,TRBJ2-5,CSVGPGDQETQYF,TGCAGCGTTGGCCCAGGGGACCAAGAGACCCAGTACTTC
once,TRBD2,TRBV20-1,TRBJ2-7,CSARGLAGGYSYEQYF,TGCAGTGCTAGAGGACTAGCGGGGGGGTACTCCTACGAGCAGTACTTC
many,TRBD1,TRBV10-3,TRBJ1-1,CASSGQGSTEAFF,TGTGCCAGCTCAGGACAGGGCAGCACTGAAGCTTTCTTT
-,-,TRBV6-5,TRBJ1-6,CASSYGGGQNSPLHF,TGTGCCAGCAGTTACGGAGGGGGGCAGAATTCACCCCTCCACTTT
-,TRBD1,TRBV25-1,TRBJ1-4,CASRQTGGNEKLFF,TGTGCCAGCAGGCAGACAGGGGGCAATGAAAAACTGTTTTTT
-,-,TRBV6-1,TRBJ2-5,CASSVSRQTQYF,TGTGCCAGCAGTGTTAGCAGGCAGACCCAGTACTTC
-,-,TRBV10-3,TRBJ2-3,CATGTDTQYF,TGTGCCACCGGGACAGATACGCAGTATTTT
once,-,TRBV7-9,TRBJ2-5,CASSRAVDPYQETQYF,TGTGCCAGCAGCCGTGCGGTGGACCCGTACCAAGAGACCCAGTACTTC
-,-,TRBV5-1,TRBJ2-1,CASSLDSSLTNEQFF,TGCGCCAGCAGCTTGGACAGCTCCTTGACCAATGAGCAGTTCTTC
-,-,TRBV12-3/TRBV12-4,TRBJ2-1,CASSQGTNEQFF,TGTGCCAGCAGTCAGGGTACCAATGAGCAGTTCTTC
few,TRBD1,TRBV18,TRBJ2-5,CASSPLTGNQETQYF,TGTGCCAGCTCACCCCTGACAGGGAACCAAGAGACCCAGTACTTC
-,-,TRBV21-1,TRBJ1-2,CASSKLGGGGYGYTF,TGTGCCAGCAGCAAACTAGGGGGCGGTGGCTATGGCTACACCTTC
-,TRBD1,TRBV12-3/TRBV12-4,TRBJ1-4,CASSFAGGGEKLFF,TGTGCCAGCAGTTTTGCAGGGGGAGGGGAAAAACTGTTTTTT
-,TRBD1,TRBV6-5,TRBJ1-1,CASSYSRDRGGLLVNTEAFF,TGTGCCAGCAGTTACTCTCGGGACAGGGGTGGCCTCCTGGTGAACACTGAAGCTTTCTTT
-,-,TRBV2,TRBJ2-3,CASTLDYTDTQYF,TGTGCCAGCACCCTCGACTACACAGATACGCAGTATTTT
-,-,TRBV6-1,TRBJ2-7,CASRADYEQYF,TGTGCCAGCCGAGCGGACTACGAGCAGTACTTC
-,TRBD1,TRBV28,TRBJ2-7,CASSKLDRTYEQYF,TGTGCCAGCAGTAAGTTGGACAGGACCTACGAGCAGTACTTC
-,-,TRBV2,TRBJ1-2,CASSVGADGYTF,TGTGCCAGCAGTGTAGGGGCGGATGGCTACACCTTC
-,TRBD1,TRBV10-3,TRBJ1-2,CAIRGQGEGYGYTF,TGTGCCATCAGGGGACAGGGAGAAGGGTATGGCTACACCTTC
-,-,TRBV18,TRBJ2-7,CASSPRDTAYEQYF,TGTGCCAGCTCACCGCGGGACACCGCCTACGAGCAGTACTTC
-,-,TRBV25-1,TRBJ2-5,CASSVPEGAQYF,TGTGCCAGCAGTGTCCCCGAAGGGGCCCAGTACTTC
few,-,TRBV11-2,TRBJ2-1,CASRLTGEVQFF,TGTGCCAGCAGACTCACTGGGGAGGTGCAGTTCTTC
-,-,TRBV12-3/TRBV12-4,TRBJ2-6,CASSLIAGANVLTF,TGTGCCAGCAGTTTGATTGCTGGGGCCAACGTCCTGACTTTC
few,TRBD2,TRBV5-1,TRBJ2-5,CASSLVGGAGYAETQYF,TGCGCCAGCAGCTTGGTTGGTGGAGCGGGGTATGCGGAGACCCAGTACTTC
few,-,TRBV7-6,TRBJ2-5,CASSWTTQETQYF,TGTGCCAGCAGCTGGACTACCCAAGAGACCCAGTACTTC
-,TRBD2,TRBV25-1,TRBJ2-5,CASSEYRGLAAQETQYF,TGTGCCAGCAGTGAATATCGGGGACTAGCGGCCCAAGAGACCCAGTACTTC
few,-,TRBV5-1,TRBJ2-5,CASSDPRGHQETQYF,TGCGCCAGCAGTGACCCCAGGGGACACCAAGAGACCCAGTACTTC
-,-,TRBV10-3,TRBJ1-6,CAISEGGGYSPLHF,TGTGCCATCAGTGAGGGTGGGGGGTACTCACCCCTCCACTTT
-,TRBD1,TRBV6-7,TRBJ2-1,CASSPGTGAHQPYNEQFF,TGTGCCAGCAGTCCCGGGACAGGGGCGCATCAACCGTACAATGAGCAGTTCTTC
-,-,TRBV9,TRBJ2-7,CASSVDLGVPSYEQYF,TGTGCCAGCAGCGTAGATTTGGGAGTGCCCTCCTACGAGCAGTACTTC
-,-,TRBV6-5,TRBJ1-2,CASSRDAANYGYTF,TGTGCCAGCAGTCGGGACGCGGCTAACTATGGCTACACCTTC
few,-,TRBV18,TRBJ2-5,CASSPSVGSQETQYF,TGTGCCAGCTCTCCAAGTGTGGGAAGCCAAGAGACCCAGTACTTC
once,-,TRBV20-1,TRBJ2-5,CSVQRQPRETQYF,TGCAGTGTCCAGAGGCAGCCGAGGGAGACCCAGTACTTC
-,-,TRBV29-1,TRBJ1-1,CSVGRGGNTEAFF,TGCAGCGTTGGTAGGGGGGGGAACACTGAAGCTTTCTTT
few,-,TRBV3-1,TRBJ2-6,CASSQANGRRSGANVLTF,TGTGCCAGCAGCCAAGCTAACGGACGTCGCTCTGGGGCCAACGTCCTGACTTTC